This T cell receptor beta chain was found in a study of human T cells and chemical hapten exposure. TCRdb independently ran MiXCR on the RACE reads; one entry per CDR3 protein. The sample has about 160,000 distinct CDR3 sequences, around a quarter seen once; the top ten hold around 2.3%. CDR1 and CDR2 (germline): MDHEN, SYDVKM. The trim removed 7 bases at V and 4 bases at J, leaving 3 bases unmatched. The CDR3 consists of 12 residues. This clonotype has just a few counts. Noted time point: patch test 3, about 24 weeks after DPC sensitization. Noted treatment: therapeutic diphenylcyclopropenone sensitization with weekly scalp DPC. Someone pulled total RNA out of unfractionated whole blood.

Sequencing used whole blood, obtained in connection with sensitization to the hapten diphenylcyclopropenone (DPC). The clonotype comes from a woman aged 18-29 years with alopecia areata. Some clones in this sample may be carry-over from other donors' samples. The chain is built from TRBV28 and TRBJ1-2; 7 bases line up with TRBD1. The DNA of the CDR3 is TGTGCCAGCAAAGGGACAGTCTATGGCTACACCTTC. It specifies CASKGTVYGYTF.